Listed here are 11 T cell receptor beta chains from one sample, sequenced in a study of chemoradiotherapy in HPV16-positive cancers. Profiled with immunoSEQ multiplex PCR; TCRdb holds only in-frame clones, not every one. The data show around 62,000 clones, more than 70% seen once. Sequencing used blood, obtained from a patient who underwent chemoradiotherapy. These receptor sequences come from a human donor with HPV-associated anogenital cancer.

The chain carries TRBV9 and TRBJ2-1; 8 bases align to TRBD2. The CDR3 sequence is 15 residues long. Trimming cost V 4 bases and J 2 bases; bases outside gene matches: 5. CDR1 SGDLS and CDR2 YYNGEE come from the germline V gene. The CDR3 loop reads CASSLAGTAYNEQFF. CDR3 bases: TGTGCCAGCAGCTTAGCGGGGACCGCCTACAATGAGCAGTTCTTC.

The V and J genes are TRBV30 and TRBJ2-7, with 7 bases lining up with TRBD1. CDR1 is GTSNPN, CDR2 SVGIG, per germline (reference sequence). The CDR3 is made up of 15 amino acids. Trimming cost V 3 bases and J 1 base; bases outside gene matches: 9. The CDR3 DNA is TGTGCCTGGAGGCCCCGGACAGGCGTTTCCTACGAGCAGTACTTC. Protein sequence: CAWRPRTGVSYEQYF.

The rearrangement links TRBV19 to TRBJ1-5; 9 positions agree with TRBD1. The CDR3 totals 16 residues. With 7 bases clipped from V and 1 base from J, the junction kept 8 bases outside the gene matches. Germline CDR1 reads LNHDA; CDR2 reads SQIVND (reference sequence). CDR3 residues: CASNAGQGRSNQPQHF. The CDR3, as DNA: TGTGCCAGTAACGCAGGACAGGGGAGAAGCAATCAGCCCCAGCATTTT.

The genes are TRBV9 and TRBJ2-3, with 13 nucleotides matching TRBD2. Germline V lookup: CDR1 SGDLS, CDR2 YYNGEE. V was clipped by 4 bases and J by 1 base; unmatched bases: 6. This CDR3 has 17 residues. This CDR3 reads CASSFQLAGGGTDTQYF. The CDR3 DNA follows: TGTGCCAGCAGCTTCCAACTAGCGGGGGGGGGCACAGATACGCAGTATTTT.

CDR3: CASSIDRDYGYTF. The CDR3 DNA reads as TGTGCCAGTAGTATTGACAGGGACTATGGCTACACCTTC. This chain joins TRBV19 and TRBJ1-2, with TRBD1 matching 7 bases. Germline V gene data show CDR1 as LNHDA and CDR2 as SQIVND (reference sequence). V trimming: 3 bases; J trimming: 3 bases; junction bases outside the gene matches: 1. The CDR3 length is 13 residues. Supplemented by reference TRBV19 and TRBJ1-2, the full variable domain reads DGGITQSPKYLFRKEGQNVTLSCEQNLNHDAMYWYRQDPGQGLRLIYYSQIVNDFQKGDIAEGYSVSREKKESFPLTVTSAQKNPTAFYLCASSIDRDYGYTFGSGTRLTVV.

The J gene is TRBJ2-2, the V gene TRBV7-3, with a weak D call TRBD1 (6 bases). CDR1 is SGHTA and CDR2 is FQGTGA in the germline V gene. The CDR3 totals 14 residues. Trimming took off 6 bases at V and 2 bases at J, with 10 bases between the two ends. In DNA, the CDR3 is TGTGCCAGCAGTGGGGGCTCTAACACCGGGGAGCTGTTTTTT. This codes for CASSGGSNTGELFF.

The chain uses TRBV4-1 and TRBJ1-5, with TRBD1 matching over 7 bases. Germline lookup yields CDR1 MGHRA and CDR2 YSYEKL. The CDR3 extends over 16 amino acids. V was pared by 2 bases and J by 2 bases, with 6 bases of the junction left unmatched. The CDR3 DNA reads as TGCGCCAGCAGCCAAACCGACAGGGTTGGCAATCAGCCCCAGCATTTT. Protein product: CASSQTDRVGNQPQHF.

This CDR3 is CASSSATGGNEKLFF. CDR3 nucleotide sequence: TGTGCCAGCAGCTCAGCGACAGGGGGTAATGAAAAACTGTTTTTT. V and J are TRBV7-9 and TRBJ1-4; TRBD1 agrees at 9 bases. V dropped 4 bases and J dropped 4; count of bases not matched to a gene: 4. This CDR3 has 15 amino acids. Looked up from germline, CDR1 is SEHNR and CDR2 is FQNEAQ (reference sequence).

The chain carries TRBV20-1 and TRBJ1-4; D gene ambiguous. From germline, CDR1 is DFQATT and CDR2 SNEGSKA (reference sequence). Trimming took 0 bases from V and 8 from J, leaving 4 bases between them. The CDR3 runs 11 residues. The CDR3 spells CSAREVEKLFF. CDR3 DNA: TGCAGTGCTAGAGAAGTAGAAAAACTGTTTTTT.

The chain links TRBV27 to TRBJ2-2; D remains unclear. With 4 bases removed from V and 1 base from J, the gap between germline ends came to 4 bases. This CDR3 spans 13 amino acids. Germline V gives CDR1 MNHEY, CDR2 SMNVEV (reference sequence). As DNA, the CDR3 is TGTGCCAGCAGTTACGGGAACACCGGGGAGCTGTTTTTT. Translated, it gives CASSYGNTGELFF.

V and J are TRBV4-1 and TRBJ2-7; D gene unclear. V lost 3 bases, J lost 1 base, and 13 bases lay in between. CDR1 is MGHRA and CDR2 is YSYEKL in the germline V gene. The length of the CDR3 is 15 residues. CDR3 sequence reads: CASSQGWADSYEQYF. DNA of the CDR3: TGCGCCAGCAGCCAGGGTTGGGCGGATTCCTACGAGCAGTACTTC.